The rows below give T cell receptor beta chains drawn from one sample of a study of blood T cell repertoires in COVID-19. Clones were sequenced by immunoSEQ multiplex PCR, and TCRdb holds only the in-frame ones, with some missing. This table holds under 150,000 clones, around 86% found once. Sequenced: peripheral blood. Receptors were obtained from a man older than 75 with acute or convalescent COVID-19. Both conserved end residues are part of each CDR3. A D gene is named only where the DNA matches it firmly. A clone size is listed for some rows: how often the clone was seen (once, few, many), or a class if it is expanded.

v_gene	d_gene	abundance	j_gene	CDR3aa	CDR3nt
TRBV19	-	-	TRBJ1-1	CASSWMEGGTEAFF	TGTGCCAGTAGTTGGATGGAAGGGGGCACTGAAGCTTTCTTT
TRBV28	TRBD1	once	TRBJ1-5	CASSLRTGGIRQPQHF	TGTGCCAGCAGTTTAAGGACAGGGGGGATTCGACAGCCCCAGCATTTT
TRBV5-4	-	-	TRBJ2-7	CASSDRRTYEQYF	TGTGCCAGCAGTGACAGGCGAACCTACGAGCAGTACTTC
TRBV11-2	-	-	TRBJ2-5	CASSLRGGGVETQYF	TGTGCCAGCAGCTTACGAGGCGGGGGCGTAGAGACCCAGTACTTC
TRBV5-1	TRBD2	-	TRBJ2-1	CASSLPSGSSYNEQFF	TGCGCCAGCAGCCTACCTAGCGGGAGTTCCTACAATGAGCAGTTCTTC
TRBV6-2/TRBV6-3	-	-	TRBJ2-7	CASSYGGIRSYEQYF	TGTGCCAGCAGTTACGGGGGGATTCGGTCCTACGAGCAGTACTTC
TRBV18	TRBD1	-	TRBJ1-6	CASSLAPGGSYNSPLHF	TGTGCCAGCTCACTCGCCCCAGGGGGCAGCTATAATTCACCCCTCCACTTT
TRBV5-8	-	-	TRBJ1-5	CASSLAAGGNQPQHF	TGTGCCAGCAGCTTGGCAGCGGGGGGCAATCAGCCCCAGCATTTT
TRBV19	TRBD2	-	TRBJ2-2	CASRASGGPRELFF	TGTGCCAGTAGGGCTAGCGGGGGCCCTAGGGAGCTGTTTTTT
TRBV2	TRBD1	-	TRBJ1-5	CASSPTGSNQPQHF	TGTGCCAGCAGCCCGACAGGGAGCAATCAGCCCCAGCATTTT
TRBV11-2	-	-	TRBJ1-3	CASSLRTGQFNTIYF	TGTGCCAGCAGCTTAAGAACCGGACAGTTCAACACCATATATTTT
TRBV10-1	-	few	TRBJ1-5	CASRGETYHSNQPQHF	TGCGCCAGCAGGGGTGAGACATATCATTCCAATCAGCCCCAGCATTTT
TRBV29-1	-	-	TRBJ2-5	CSVDRKETQYF	TGCAGCGTTGACAGAAAAGAGACCCAGTACTTC
TRBV5-1	-	-	TRBJ2-3	CASSLWGLETDTQYF	TGCGCCAGCAGCTTGTGGGGGCTCGAGACAGATACGCAGTATTTT
TRBV28	-	-	TRBJ1-5	CASSFASGSNQPQHF	TGTGCCAGCAGTTTCGCTTCCGGGTCGAACCAGCCCCAGCATTTT
TRBV19	-	-	TRBJ1-2	CASSPQDRDYGYTF	TGTGCCAGTAGTCCTCAGGACAGAGACTATGGCTACACCTTC
TRBV6-2/TRBV6-3	TRBD2	-	TRBJ2-7	CASSFLAGDSYEQYF	TGTGCCAGCAGTTTCCTAGCGGGAGATTCCTACGAGCAGTACTTC
TRBV30	-	many	TRBJ1-1	CAWRPQGRNTEAFF	TGTGCCTGGAGGCCCCAGGGCAGGAACACTGAAGCTTTCTTT
TRBV2	-	few	TRBJ2-7	CASQRQAYEQYF	TGTGCCTCCCAGAGGCAAGCCTACGAGCAGTACTTC
TRBV6-2/TRBV6-3	-	-	TRBJ1-6	CASSGDTLNSPLHF	TGTGCCAGCAGCGGTGACACTCTCAATTCACCCCTCCACTTT
TRBV29-1	-	few	TRBJ2-7	CSVEGGGETYEQYF	TGCAGCGTTGAAGGGGGCGGGGAAACCTACGAGCAGTACTTC
TRBV27	TRBD2	-	TRBJ2-3	CASSALGLAVVSSRDTQYF	TGTGCCAGCAGTGCCCTCGGACTAGCGGTCGTTTCCTCCCGGGATACGCAGTATTTT
TRBV24-1	-	-	TRBJ2-2	CATSERAGGELFF	TGTGCCACCAGTGAAAGAGCGGGCGGGGAGCTGTTTTTT
TRBV24-1	TRBD1	once	TRBJ1-1	CATSDDRGREAFF	TGTGCCACCAGTGATGACAGGGGGCGGGAAGCTTTCTTT
TRBV7-9	TRBD1	once	TRBJ1-1	CASSLGSGTGGLAAFF	TGTGCCAGCAGCTTAGGATCCGGGACAGGGGGCCTCGCAGCTTTCTTT
TRBV28	TRBD1	-	TRBJ1-2	CASSSPTGASNYGYTF	TGTGCCAGCAGTTCCCCGACAGGGGCTTCTAACTATGGCTACACCTTC
TRBV3-1/TRBV3-2	-	-	TRBJ1-5	CASSQGRDQPQHF	TGTGCCAGCAGCCAAGGTCGGGATCAGCCCCAGCATTTT
TRBV19	-	-	TRBJ1-1	CASRQGGRVNTEAFF	TGTGCCAGTCGGCAGGGCGGGAGGGTGAACACTGAAGCTTTCTTT
TRBV28	-	-	TRBJ2-7	CASSISGGYPYF	TGTGCCAGCAGCATTAGCGGCGGTTATCCGTACTTC
TRBV20-1	TRBD1	-	TRBJ2-7	CRGQEAYEQYF	TGCAGGGGACAGGAGGCCTACGAGCAGTACTTC
TRBV6-2/TRBV6-3	-	-	TRBJ2-2	CASSRLGELFF	TGTGCCAGCAGCCGTCTCGGGGAGCTGTTTTTT
TRBV11-2	TRBD1	-	TRBJ1-6	CASSLGGTVNSPLHF	TGTGCCAGCAGCTTAGGAGGGACAGTTAATTCACCCCTCCACTTT
TRBV14	-	-	TRBJ1-3	CASSPHSSGNTIYF	TGTGCCAGCAGCCCCCATTCCTCTGGAAACACCATATATTTT
TRBV7-9	-	few	TRBJ1-6	CASSLGSTGFTYNSPLHF	TGTGCCAGCAGCTTAGGGAGCACAGGGTTCACCTATAATTCACCCCTCCACTTT
TRBV7-3	-	-	TRBJ1-1	CASSPRPGLNTEAFF	TGTGCCAGCAGCCCACGCCCGGGACTAAACACTGAAGCTTTCTTT
TRBV6-2/TRBV6-3	TRBD2	-	TRBJ2-7	CASSLLAGGYEQYF	TGTGCCAGCAGTCTACTAGCGGGAGGTTACGAGCAGTACTTC
TRBV5-1	-	-	TRBJ1-2	CASSLENGGRYGYTF	TGCGCCAGCAGCTTGGAAAACGGCGGCCGCTATGGCTACACCTTC
TRBV19	TRBD2	-	TRBJ2-7	CASSSGRMGTEQYF	TGTGCCAGTAGTAGCGGGAGGATGGGTACAGAGCAGTACTTC
TRBV5-7	TRBD1	-	TRBJ1-5	CASSLAPDREGNQPQHF	TGTGCCAGCAGCTTGGCTCCGGACAGGGAAGGCAATCAGCCCCAGCATTTT
TRBV28	-	once	TRBJ1-4	CASSNQGLGEKLFF	TGTGCCAGCAGTAACCAGGGGCTAGGAGAAAAACTGTTTTTT
TRBV28	TRBD1	-	TRBJ2-7	CASSPLGGQGEGPYF	TGTGCCAGCAGTCCCCTGGGAGGACAGGGTGAGGGGCCGTACTTC
TRBV2	TRBD1	-	TRBJ2-2	CASGGTGGNTGELFF	TGTGCCAGCGGAGGGACAGGGGGAAACACCGGGGAGCTGTTTTTT
TRBV2	TRBD1	-	TRBJ1-5	CASSSGTGGNQPQHF	TGTGCCAGCAGCTCCGGGACAGGGGGCAATCAGCCCCAGCATTTT
TRBV19	TRBD1	-	TRBJ2-1	CASSNLDSGTGQFF	TGTGCCAGTAGTAACCTTGATTCCGGGACAGGGCAGTTCTTC
TRBV27	TRBD1	-	TRBJ1-2	CASSGQGRGGYTF	TGTGCCAGCAGCGGACAGGGGAGGGGCGGCTACACCTTC
TRBV11-3	TRBD1	-	TRBJ2-7	CASSLADRVLYEQYF	TGTGCCAGCAGCTTAGCGGACAGGGTCCTCTACGAGCAGTACTTC
TRBV28	TRBD1	once	TRBJ1-3	CASLRGRVLRSGNTIYF	TGTGCCAGCCTCAGGGGGCGCGTTTTGCGATCTGGAAACACCATATATTTT
TRBV10-3	TRBD2	-	TRBJ2-3	CAIMSSGASDTQYF	TGTGCCATCATGTCTAGCGGGGCATCAGATACGCAGTATTTT
TRBV29-1	TRBD1	-	TRBJ1-1	CSVGQGYNTEAFF	TGCAGCGTTGGACAGGGGTATAACACTGAAGCTTTCTTT
TRBV28	-	-	TRBJ1-5	CASSLSTLQPQHF	TGTGCCAGCAGTTTATCGACACTTCAGCCCCAGCATTTT
TRBV6-5	TRBD1	-	TRBJ1-5	CASRTGTGNQPQHF	TGTGCCAGCAGAACCGGGACAGGAAATCAGCCCCAGCATTTT
TRBV7-6	-	-	TRBJ1-3	CASGGGNSGNTIYF	TGTGCCAGCGGCGGAGGTAACTCTGGAAACACCATATATTTT
TRBV19	-	-	TRBJ1-2	CASSQQGLLVGGYTF	TGTGCCAGTAGTCAACAGGGTCTTCTGGTCGGCGGCTACACCTTC
TRBV3-1/TRBV3-2	-	-	TRBJ2-5	CASSPAGSQETQYF	TGTGCCAGCAGCCCTGCAGGTTCTCAAGAGACCCAGTACTTC
TRBV27	TRBD1	once	TRBJ2-5	CASRGQGAETQYF	TGTGCCAGCAGAGGACAGGGTGCGGAGACCCAGTACTTC
TRBV18	-	-	TRBJ1-3	CASSQTGSYTIYF	TGTGCCAGCTCACAAACAGGGTCCTACACCATATATTTT